These 18 T cell receptor beta chains were all obtained from the same sample, sequenced in a study of cytotoxic CD8 clonotypes in ibrutinib-treated CLL. TCRdb's table, derived via immunoSEQ multiplex PCR, lists solely in-frame clones and lacks some. The sample includes more than 110,000 clones, 80% of them seen just once. The material was PBMCs, obtained after 36 months of ibrutinib treatment. The source of these receptors is a human donor with chronic lymphocytic leukemia.

V and J are TRBV5-4 and TRBJ1-6; D perhaps matches TRBD1 (5 bases). V lost 1 base to trimming and J lost 6 bases, with 8 bases between them. Germline V CDR1 and CDR2: SGHNT, YYREEE (reference sequence). This CDR3 is built from 14 residues. The CDR3 DNA follows: TGTGCCAGCAGCTTGTTGGGGGTTAATTCACCCCTCCACTTT. It encodes CASSLLGVNSPLHF. Looking up the rest from reference TRBV5-4 and TRBJ1-6 gives the full variable domain: ETGVTQSPTHLIKTRGQQVTLRCSSQSGHNTVSWYQQALGQGPQFIFQYYREEENGRGNFPPRFSGLQFPNYSSELNVNALELDDSALYLCASSLLGVNSPLHFGNGTRLTVT.

The chain employs TRBV5-1 and TRBJ2-7; the match to TRBD1 covers 7 bases. Germline CDR1 SGHRS, CDR2 YFSETQ. The J segment lost 4 bases and the V segment lost 4 bases, leaving 5 bases of the junction unmatched. The CDR3 is made up of 13 amino acids. The CDR3 region is CASSVGQVYEQYF. In DNA, the CDR3 is TGCGCCAGCAGCGTTGGACAGGTTTACGAGCAGTACTTC.

The chain couples TRBV6-6 to TRBJ2-2, with TRBD1 matching over 8 bases. The CDR3 totals 16 residues. Germline lookup yields CDR1 MNHNY and CDR2 SVGAGI (reference sequence). Unmatched junction bases numbered 5, after V lost 4 bases and J lost 1 base. DNA of the CDR3: TGTGCCAGCAGTTTGTCCGGGACAGGGAACACCGGGGAGCTGTTTTTT. This sequence encodes CASSLSGTGNTGELFF.

This chain uses TRBV4-2 with TRBJ2-7; 14 bases are shared with TRBD2. The CDR3 is 20 amino acids. V was clipped by 0 bases and J by 3 bases; unmatched bases: 13. Per the germline V gene, CDR1 is LGHNA and CDR2 is YNFKEQ. The CDR3: CASSQDSGTSGGVGCYEQYF. The CDR3, as DNA: TGTGCCAGCAGCCAAGATTCGGGGACTAGCGGGGGAGTGGGATGCTACGAGCAGTACTTC.

The rearrangement uses TRBV30 and TRBJ1-5; weak D call: TRBD1 (6 bases). This CDR3 region has 13 residues. The V end was cut by 2 bases, the J end by 6 bases, with 11 bases between. Germline CDR1 GTSNPN, CDR2 SVGIG (reference sequence). The CDR3 DNA reads TGTGCCTGGAGTCCTGGGGGCGGTCAGCCCCAGCATTTT. It is translated as CAWSPGGGQPQHF. The complete variable domain, with remaining parts taken from reference TRBV30 and TRBJ1-5, reads SQTIHQWPATLVQPVGSPLSLECTVEGTSNPNLYWYRQAAGRGLQLLFYSVGIGQISSEVPQNLSASRPQDRQFILSSKKLLLSDSGFYLCAWSPGGGQPQHFGDGTRLSIL.

The CDR3 sequence: CASSLLVGDSPLHF. CDR3 in DNA: TGTGCCAGCAGCCTGCTGGTGGGGGATTCACCCCTCCACTTT. The genes are TRBV6-6 and TRBJ1-6; the D gene is possibly TRBD1 (5 bases). This CDR3 contains 14 residues. Germline V gene data show CDR1 as MNHNY and CDR2 as SVGAGI (reference sequence). V was trimmed by 6 bases and J by 8 bases, leaving 14 bases between them.

The genes are TRBV5-6 and TRBJ1-2; D is uncertain. CDR1 and CDR2 from the germline V gene are SGHDT and YYEEEE. Trimming removed 3 bases at V and 6 bases at J, with 6 bases between. This CDR3 has 11 amino acids. As DNA, the CDR3 is TGTGCCAGCAGCTGGGTCGATGGCTACACCTTC. It translates to CASSWVDGYTF.

The J gene is TRBJ2-6, the V gene TRBV6-4; D might be TRBD1 or TRBD2, each matching 5 bases. Per germline, CDR1 MRHNA and CDR2 SNTAGT. V was trimmed by 3 bases and J by 2 bases, leaving 11 bases between them. This CDR3 has 16 residues. The CDR3 loop is CASSEGWGTGANVLTF. The CDR3 coding sequence is TGTGCCAGCAGTGAAGGATGGGGGACTGGGGCCAACGTCCTGACTTTC.

J is TRBJ1-5 and V is TRBV28; D is unresolved. The CDR3 runs to 15 residues. Germline V lookup: CDR1 MDHEN, CDR2 SYDVKM. V lost 3 bases and J lost 1, with 10 bases in between. The CDR3 is CASSFLDRSNQPQHF. In DNA form, the CDR3 reads TGTGCCAGCAGTTTCCTAGACCGAAGCAATCAGCCCCAGCATTTT.

The genes are TRBV7-2 and TRBJ1-2; a possible D gene is TRBD1 (5 bases). V was shortened by 1 base and J by 10 bases, with 13 bases between the two germline ends. The CDR3 length is 13 residues. Germline V CDR1 and CDR2: SGHTA, FQGNSA. CDR3 coding DNA: TGTGCCAGCAGCTTAGAGGGTCGGGGGATCTACACCTTC. Its protein product is CASSLEGRGIYTF.

The chain has TRBV29-1 and TRBJ2-7; D perhaps matches TRBD1 (6 bases). This CDR3 region has 14 residues. Germline loops: CDR1 SQVTM, CDR2 ANQGSEA. V gave up 2 bases and J gave up 7 bases, with 18 bases separating them. The CDR3 protein is CSVESGHSTKEQYF. In nucleotides, the CDR3 is TGCAGCGTTGAATCGGGACACTCGACTAAGGAGCAGTACTTC.

The V call is TRBV6-4, the J call TRBJ1-2, with D tentatively TRBD1 (5 bases). The V end lost 4 bases, the J end lost 8 bases, and 11 bases lay between the germline ends. Germline-derived CDR1 and CDR2 are MRHNA and SNTAGT. CDR3 length equals 12 residues. Here the CDR3 reads CASSVGQQGYTF. Here the CDR3 DNA reads TGTGCCAGCAGTGTGGGGCAGCAGGGCTACACCTTC.

V usage is TRBV11-2 and J usage is TRBJ2-3; the D is unclear. The CDR3 has 16 amino acids. V gave up 2 bases and J gave up 1 base, with 13 bases separating them. CDR1 is SGHAT and CDR2 is FQNNGV in the germline V gene. The CDR3 protein is CASSLIWPPGTDTQYF. The CDR3 coding sequence is TGTGCCAGCAGCTTAATTTGGCCACCTGGCACAGATACGCAGTATTTT.

This clone was counted a few times. V and J are TRBV7-9 and TRBJ2-6; D is ambiguous. The length of the CDR3 is 17 residues. Germline CDR1 SEHNR, CDR2 FQNEAQ (reference sequence). Trimming took 3 bases from V and 0 from J, leaving 12 bases between them. For the CDR3, the DNA is TGTGCCAGCAGCTTCGGTCGGTCCGACTCTGGGGCCAACGTCCTGACTTTC. This sequence encodes CASSFGRSDSGANVLTF.

The CDR3 sequence: CASSQTGNNQPQHF. For the CDR3, the DNA is TGCGCCAGCAGCCAGACAGGGAACAATCAGCCCCAGCATTTT. The chain uses TRBV4-1 and TRBJ1-5, with TRBD1 matching over 7 bases. J was trimmed by 3 bases and V by 3 bases; bases with no gene match: 2. There are 14 residues in the CDR3. The germline gives CDR1 MGHRA, CDR2 YSYEKL.

CDR3 bases: TGTGCCAGCACCATGCCGACCGGGGATGAGCAGTTCTTC. It specifies CASTMPTGDEQFF. This chain connects TRBV7-8 to TRBJ2-1; D perhaps matches TRBD2 (5 bases). V gave up 7 bases and J gave up 8 bases, with 15 bases separating them. CDR1 and CDR2 from the germline V gene are SGHVS and FQNEAQ. This CDR3 region has 13 residues. Variable domain in full (rest from reference TRBV7-8 and TRBJ2-1): GAGVSQSPRYKVAKRGQDVALRCDPISGHVSLFWYQQALGQGPEFLTYFQNEAQLDKSGLPSDRFFAERPEGSVSTLKIQRTQQEDSAVYLCASTMPTGDEQFFGPGTRLTVL.

This clone was found once. The chain carries TRBV5-1 and TRBJ1-2, with D maybe TRBD1 (5 bases). Trimming cost V 0 bases and J 2 bases, with 8 bases left between them. CDR3 length: 14 residues. Germline CDR1 and CDR2: SGHRS and YFSETQ. The CDR3 loop is CASSLEPGNYGYTF. The CDR3 DNA reads as TGCGCCAGCAGCTTGGAACCAGGGAACTATGGCTACACCTTC.

The gene calls are TRBV27 and TRBJ2-5, with TRBD2 as a possible D gene (6 bases). The CDR3 runs to 13 residues. Between the trimmed V and J ends, which lost 3 bases and 9 bases, there was a span of 14 bases. Germline-derived CDR1 and CDR2 are MNHEY and SMNVEV (reference sequence). CDR3 in DNA: TGTGCCAGCAGTTTTAGGACTAATGTTGCCCAGTACTTC. The encoded protein is CASSFRTNVAQYF.